In this sample, the clone carrying this T cell receptor beta chain turned up a few times. These data originate in a study of shared T cell receptors in the human thymus. This table comes from immunoSEQ multiplex PCR, and its TCRdb copy is limited to in-frame clones, with some not included. The table has hundreds of thousands of clones, 85% to 90% seen once. A further study also used this sample, focusing on human thymus T cells. As reported in that work: Each of the donors was a healthy Finnish infant who was undergoing open corrective cardiac surgery for congenital heart defects. Resected material from corrective heart surgery provided the thymus tissue analysed. There appeared to be biased usage of V and J genes in thymic and blood repertoires.

Sequences were obtained from thymocytes. This TCR was sampled from a boy less than two years old with a congenital heart defect.

CDR3 nucleotides: TGCGCCAGCAGCCAAGAGGGGCGCGCGCAGGGAAACACCATATATTTT. Its translation is CASSQEGRAQGNTIYF. This rearrangement joins TRBV4-1 to TRBJ1-3; D may be TRBD1 (5 bases). Trimming cost V 0 bases and J 4 bases, with 13 bases left between them. The CDR3 is 16 amino acids. The germline CDR1 and CDR2 sequences are MGHRA and YSYEKL.